These T cell receptor beta chains were read from a single sample in a study of CD8 T cells in ankylosing spondylitis. TCRdb re-analysed the 5' RACE reads in MiXCR, keeping a single row per CDR3 protein. The data contain about 440,000 distinct CDR3 sequences, roughly 15% of them seen just once; the ten biggest clones take up about 0.94%. Sequenced: blood, either unsorted or a sorted T cell fraction (not recorded which). These receptors all stem from a male donor with ankylosing spondylitis. Each CDR3 is given with its conserved first and last residue. Fields, in order: clone size, V gene, J gene, D gene, CDR3 DNA, CDR3 protein. D genes are given only for firm matches. Clone sizes are given selectively: once, few, many, or a class where the clone is expanded.

clone size: few
V gene: TRBV12-3/TRBV12-4
J gene: TRBJ2-3
D gene: TRBD1
CDR3 DNA: TGTGCCAGCAGCCTCCCAAGACAGGGGCGTAGAGATACGCAGTATTTT
CDR3 protein: CASSLPRQGRRDTQYF

clone size: .
V gene: TRBV3-1
J gene: TRBJ2-3
D gene: TRBD2
CDR3 DNA: TGTGCCAGCAGCCCAGGACTAGCGGGAGGATCCCGCACAGATACGCAGTATTTT
CDR3 protein: CASSPGLAGGSRTDTQYF

clone size: .
V gene: TRBV5-1
J gene: TRBJ2-2
D gene: .
CDR3 DNA: TGCGCCAGCAGCTTGGTTAGCGGCCACACCGGGGAGCTGTTTTTT
CDR3 protein: CASSLVSGHTGELFF

clone size: .
V gene: TRBV14
J gene: TRBJ2-4
D gene: TRBD2
CDR3 DNA: TGTGCCAGCAGCCGCGGTGGTCTAGCGGCCCTAGCCAAAAACATTCAGTACTTC
CDR3 protein: CASSRGGLAALAKNIQYF

clone size: few
V gene: TRBV9
J gene: TRBJ2-2
D gene: .
CDR3 DNA: TGTGCCAGCAGCGTCCGCGGTCAGGGCACCGGGGAGCTGTTTTTT
CDR3 protein: CASSVRGQGTGELFF

clone size: few
V gene: TRBV7-2
J gene: TRBJ1-3
D gene: .
CDR3 DNA: TGTGCCAGCAGCTTAGGGATCCGAAACACCATATATTTT
CDR3 protein: CASSLGIRNTIYF

clone size: few
V gene: TRBV5-1
J gene: TRBJ1-3
D gene: .
CDR3 DNA: TGCGCCAGCAGCGTGGCGCCTGGCTCTGGAAACACCATATATTTT
CDR3 protein: CASSVAPGSGNTIYF

clone size: .
V gene: TRBV24-1
J gene: TRBJ2-3
D gene: .
CDR3 DNA: TGTGCCACCAGTGACCCCGGGGGCCAGAGCACAGATACGCAGTATTTT
CDR3 protein: CATSDPGGQSTDTQYF

clone size: many
V gene: TRBV12-3/TRBV12-4
J gene: TRBJ1-2
D gene: TRBD1
CDR3 DNA: TGTGCCAGCAGTCCAGCCCAGGGGGTGGTCTATGGCTACACCTTC
CDR3 protein: CASSPAQGVVYGYTF

clone size: few
V gene: TRBV6-1
J gene: TRBJ2-3
D gene: TRBD2
CDR3 DNA: TGTGCCGGCCGGACTAGCGGGAGCGCAGATACGCAGTATTTT
CDR3 protein: CAGRTSGSADTQYF

clone size: .
V gene: TRBV10-3
J gene: TRBJ2-7
D gene: .
CDR3 DNA: TGTGCCATCAAGCAGGACCCCCTTTACGAGCAGTACTTC
CDR3 protein: CAIKQDPLYEQYF